One and the same sample provided the 2 T cell receptor beta chains below, sequenced in a study of blood T cell repertoires in COVID-19. Data came from immunoSEQ multiplex PCR; TCRdb stores just in-frame clones and leaves some out. The table lists about 170,000 clones, around four fifths of them singletons. Sequences were obtained from peripheral blood. The receptor set was obtained from a woman over 75 with COVID-19, enrolled during active disease.

This clone was picked up a small number of times. This chain links TRBV6-5 with TRBJ1-6, with TRBD1 matching 7 bases. Germline CDR1 is MNHEY and CDR2 is SVGAGI. V shed 9 bases, J shed 6 bases, and the junction held 5 bases outside the gene matches. This CDR3 has 13 residues. CDR3 sequence reads: CASRQGGNSPLHF. The CDR3 nucleotides are TGTGCCAGTAGACAGGGTGGTAATTCACCCCTCCACTTT.

The V and J genes are TRBV5-1 and TRBJ1-1; D may be TRBD1 (5 bases). Germline V gives CDR1 SGHRS, CDR2 YFSETQ. This CDR3 spans 14 amino acids. Trimming stripped 4 bases from V and 3 bases from J, with 13 bases between. The CDR3 DNA is TGCGCCAGCAGCCGTGCCGGACAATACACTGAAGCTTTCTTT. Protein: CASSRAGQYTEAFF.